The T cell receptor (beta chain) under discussion was sequenced for a study of T cell responses to AZD1222 COVID-19 vaccine. General study results and limits: Baseline serology detected seropositivity in only six AZD1222 recipients. Donors were mostly white British, more females; clonal diversity possibly underestimated.

Germline V gene lookup returns CDR1 LGHNA and CDR2 YSLEER. The CDR3 is 15 residues long. Trimming at V came to 0 bases and at J to 3 bases, leaving 2 bases not matched to a gene. As regards this clone: Its antigen is still unknown.

Produced via immunoSEQ multiplex PCR; TCRdb's table is partial and in-frame only. Counted here are approximately 90,000 clones, approximately 88% occurring once; the ten biggest clones make up roughly 4%. The rearrangement joins TRBV4-3 to TRBJ2-1; 7 nucleotides agree with TRBD1. The specimen comprised peripheral blood, sampled on day 0 of AZD1222 vaccination. The sequence was collected from an adult in good health. Here the CDR3 DNA reads TGCGCCAGCAGCCAAGATAACAGGGGCTACAATGAGCAGTTCTTC. Translated: CASSQDNRGYNEQFF.